This T cell receptor (beta chain) was recorded in a study of CD8+ T cells in alopecia areata. The overall study: Tofacitinib treatment spanned 6 to 18 months, with 6 months off drug afterward. The study, taken as a whole, reports: Patients shared TCRs less clearly than mice did, possibly owing to HLA.

Treatment: oral pan-JAK inhibitor, 5-10 mg twice daily. Punch biopsies of lesional scalp, plus peripheral blood, were taken from alopecia areata patients. Comments on this clone: Its antigen is as yet unknown.

RNA extraction was followed by reverse transcription into cDNA, which acted as the sequencing template. Sequencing was performed with immunoSEQ multiplex PCR; in TCRdb, only in-frame clones are kept and a portion is missing. The sample holds about 200,000 clones, 58% seen once. The clonotype originates from a human donor with alopecia areata. The specimen comprised CD4+ T cells sorted from blood, sampled at week 24, from a patient treated with tofacitinib.

The CDR3 loop reads CASSLLSLAGGETQYF. The CDR3 coding sequence is TGCGCCAGCAGCTTGCTCTCACTAGCGGGAGGAGAGACCCAGTACTTC. The rearrangement joins TRBV5-1 to TRBJ2-5; 12 nucleotides align to TRBD2. V was clipped by 1 base and J by 4 bases; unmatched bases: 5. This CDR3 region has 16 residues. Germline lookup yields CDR1 SGHRS and CDR2 YFSETQ.